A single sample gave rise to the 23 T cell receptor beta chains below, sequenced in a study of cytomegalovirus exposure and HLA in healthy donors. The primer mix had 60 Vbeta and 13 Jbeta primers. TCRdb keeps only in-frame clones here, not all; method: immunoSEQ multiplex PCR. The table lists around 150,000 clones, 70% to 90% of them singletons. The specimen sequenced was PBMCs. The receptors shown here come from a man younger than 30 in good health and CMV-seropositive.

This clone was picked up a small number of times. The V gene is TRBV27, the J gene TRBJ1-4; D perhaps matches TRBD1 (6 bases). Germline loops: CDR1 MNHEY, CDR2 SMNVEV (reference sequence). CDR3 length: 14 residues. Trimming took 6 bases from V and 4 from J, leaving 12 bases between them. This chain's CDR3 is CASRRTASNEKLFF. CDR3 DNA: TGTGCCAGCAGGAGGACAGCCAGTAATGAAAAACTGTTTTTT.

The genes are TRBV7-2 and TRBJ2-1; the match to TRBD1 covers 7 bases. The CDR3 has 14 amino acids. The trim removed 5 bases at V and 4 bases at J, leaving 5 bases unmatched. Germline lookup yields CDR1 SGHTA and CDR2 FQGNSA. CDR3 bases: TGTGCCAGCAGCCCGGGACAGCTTTACAATGAGCAGTTCTTC. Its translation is CASSPGQLYNEQFF.

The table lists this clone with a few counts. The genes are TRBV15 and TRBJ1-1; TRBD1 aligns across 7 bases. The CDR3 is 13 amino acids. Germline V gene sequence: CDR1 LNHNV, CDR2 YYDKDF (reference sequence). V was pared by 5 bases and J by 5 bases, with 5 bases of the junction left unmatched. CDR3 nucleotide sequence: TGTGCCACCAGCGGCCAGGGGGTGACTGAAGCTTTCTTT. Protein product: CATSGQGVTEAFF.

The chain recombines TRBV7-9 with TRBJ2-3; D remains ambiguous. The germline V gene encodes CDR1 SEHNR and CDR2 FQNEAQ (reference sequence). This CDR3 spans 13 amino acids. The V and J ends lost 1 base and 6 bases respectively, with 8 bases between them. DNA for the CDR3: TGTGCCAGCAGCTTAGGGTCAGCGGATACGCAGTATTTT. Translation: CASSLGSADTQYF.

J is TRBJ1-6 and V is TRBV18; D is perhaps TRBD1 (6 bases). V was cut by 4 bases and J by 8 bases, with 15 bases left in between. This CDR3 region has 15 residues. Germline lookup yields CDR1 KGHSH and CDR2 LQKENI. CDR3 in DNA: TGTGCCAGCTCACTTGTTACAGGGATGGATTCACCCCTCCACTTT. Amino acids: CASSLVTGMDSPLHF.

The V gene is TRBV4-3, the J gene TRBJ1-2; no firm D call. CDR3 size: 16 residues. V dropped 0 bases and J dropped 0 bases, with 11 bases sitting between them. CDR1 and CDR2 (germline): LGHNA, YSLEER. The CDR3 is CASSQDLSISNYGYTF. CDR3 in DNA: TGCGCCAGCAGCCAAGATCTGAGTATCTCTAACTATGGCTACACCTTC.

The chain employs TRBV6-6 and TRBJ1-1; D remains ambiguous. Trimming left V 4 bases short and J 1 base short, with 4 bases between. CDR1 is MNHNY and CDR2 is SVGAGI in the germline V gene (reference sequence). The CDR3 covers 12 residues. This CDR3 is CASSFGNTEAFF. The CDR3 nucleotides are TGTGCCAGCAGTTTCGGGAACACTGAAGCTTTCTTT.

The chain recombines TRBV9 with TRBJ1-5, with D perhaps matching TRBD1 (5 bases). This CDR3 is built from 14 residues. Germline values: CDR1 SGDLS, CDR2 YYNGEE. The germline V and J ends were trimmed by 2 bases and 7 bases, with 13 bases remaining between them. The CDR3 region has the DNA TGTGCCAGCAGCGTGGGGGGGGATTACCAGCCCCAGCATTTT. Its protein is CASSVGGDYQPQHF.

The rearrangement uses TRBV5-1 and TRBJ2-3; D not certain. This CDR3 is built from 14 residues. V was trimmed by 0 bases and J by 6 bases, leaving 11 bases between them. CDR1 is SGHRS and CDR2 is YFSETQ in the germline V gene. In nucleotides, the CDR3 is TGCGCCAGCAGCTTGGACGGTCCCAGGGATACGCAGTATTTT. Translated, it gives CASSLDGPRDTQYF.

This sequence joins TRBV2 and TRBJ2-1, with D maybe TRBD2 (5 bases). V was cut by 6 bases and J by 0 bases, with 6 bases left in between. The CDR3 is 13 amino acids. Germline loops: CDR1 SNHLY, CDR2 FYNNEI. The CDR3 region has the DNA TGTGCCAGCAGCCGGGGCTCCTACAATGAGCAGTTCTTC. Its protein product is CASSRGSYNEQFF.

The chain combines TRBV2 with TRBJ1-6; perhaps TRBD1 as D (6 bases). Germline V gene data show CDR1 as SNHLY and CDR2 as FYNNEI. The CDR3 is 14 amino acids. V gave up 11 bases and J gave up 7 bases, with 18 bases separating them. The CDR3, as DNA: TGTGCCTCGTATAACAGGGCGGAGAATTCACCCCTCCACTTT. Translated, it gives CASYNRAENSPLHF.

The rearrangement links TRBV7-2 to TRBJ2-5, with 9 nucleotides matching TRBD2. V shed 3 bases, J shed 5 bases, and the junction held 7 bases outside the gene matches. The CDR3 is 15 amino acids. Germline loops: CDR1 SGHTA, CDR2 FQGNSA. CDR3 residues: CASSFSGGMGETQYF. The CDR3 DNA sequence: TGTGCCAGCAGCTTCAGCGGGGGGATGGGGGAGACCCAGTACTTC.

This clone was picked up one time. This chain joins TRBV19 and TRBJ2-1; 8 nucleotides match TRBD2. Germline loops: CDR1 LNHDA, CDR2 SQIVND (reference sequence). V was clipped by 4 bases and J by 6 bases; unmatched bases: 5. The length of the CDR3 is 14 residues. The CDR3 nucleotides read TGTGCCAGTAGTACCGGACTAGCACCCAATGAGCAGTTCTTC. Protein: CASSTGLAPNEQFF.

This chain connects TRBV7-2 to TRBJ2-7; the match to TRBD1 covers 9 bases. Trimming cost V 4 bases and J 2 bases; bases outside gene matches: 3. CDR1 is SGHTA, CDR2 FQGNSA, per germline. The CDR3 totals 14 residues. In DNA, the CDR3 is TGTGCCAGCAGCTCGGACAGGGGACCCTACGAGCAGTACTTC. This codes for CASSSDRGPYEQYF.

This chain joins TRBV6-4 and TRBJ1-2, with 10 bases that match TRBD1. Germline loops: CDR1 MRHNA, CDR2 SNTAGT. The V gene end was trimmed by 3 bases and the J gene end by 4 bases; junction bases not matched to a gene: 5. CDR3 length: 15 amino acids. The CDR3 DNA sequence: TGTGCCAGCAGTGAAGGGACAGGGGATACCTATGGCTACACCTTC. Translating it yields CASSEGTGDTYGYTF.

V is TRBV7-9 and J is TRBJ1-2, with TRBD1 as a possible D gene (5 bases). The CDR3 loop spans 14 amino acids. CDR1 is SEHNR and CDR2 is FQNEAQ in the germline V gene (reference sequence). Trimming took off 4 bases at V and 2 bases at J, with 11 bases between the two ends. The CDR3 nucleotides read TGTGCCAGCAGCTCGGGACTGTTCAACTATGGCTACACCTTC. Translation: CASSSGLFNYGYTF.

CDR3 loop: CASSLVVSPYEQYF. The CDR3 nucleotides read TGTGCCAGCAGCTTAGTTGTATCTCCCTACGAGCAGTACTTC. J is TRBJ2-7 and V is TRBV7-9; D remains unclear. Germline V gene lookup returns CDR1 SEHNR and CDR2 FQNEAQ (reference sequence). The CDR3 totals 14 residues. Between the trimmed V and J ends, which lost 1 base and 2 bases, there was a span of 9 bases.

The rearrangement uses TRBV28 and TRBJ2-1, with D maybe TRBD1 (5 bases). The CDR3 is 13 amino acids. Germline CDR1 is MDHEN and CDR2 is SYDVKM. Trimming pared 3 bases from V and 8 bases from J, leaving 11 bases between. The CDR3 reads CASSLGRVDEQFF. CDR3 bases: TGTGCCAGCAGTTTGGGCAGGGTCGATGAGCAGTTCTTC.

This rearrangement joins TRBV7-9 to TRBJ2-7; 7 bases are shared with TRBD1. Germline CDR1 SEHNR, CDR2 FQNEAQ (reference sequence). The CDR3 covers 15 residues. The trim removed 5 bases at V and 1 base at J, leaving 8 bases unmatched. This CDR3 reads CASSPTGFESYEQYF. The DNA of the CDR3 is TGTGCCAGCAGCCCGACAGGGTTTGAGTCCTACGAGCAGTACTTC.

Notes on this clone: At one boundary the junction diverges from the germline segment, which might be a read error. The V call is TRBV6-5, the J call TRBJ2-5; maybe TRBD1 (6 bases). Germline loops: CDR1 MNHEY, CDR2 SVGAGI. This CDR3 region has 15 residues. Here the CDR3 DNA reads TGTGCCAGCAGTTTCTCAGGGGATATCGGTGAGACCCAGCACTTC. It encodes CASSFSGDIGETQHF.

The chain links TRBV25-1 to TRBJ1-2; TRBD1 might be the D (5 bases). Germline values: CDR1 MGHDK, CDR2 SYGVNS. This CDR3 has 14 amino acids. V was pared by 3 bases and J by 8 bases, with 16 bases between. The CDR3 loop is CASSDLSGRNGYTF. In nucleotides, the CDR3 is TGTGCCAGCAGTGATCTGTCAGGGAGGAACGGCTACACCTTC.

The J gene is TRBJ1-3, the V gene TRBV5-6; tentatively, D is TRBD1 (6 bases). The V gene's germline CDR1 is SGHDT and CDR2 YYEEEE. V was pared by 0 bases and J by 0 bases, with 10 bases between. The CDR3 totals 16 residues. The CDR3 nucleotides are TGTGCCAGCAGCTTGGGATGGACAGACTCTGGAAACACCATATATTTT. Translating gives CASSLGWTDSGNTIYF.

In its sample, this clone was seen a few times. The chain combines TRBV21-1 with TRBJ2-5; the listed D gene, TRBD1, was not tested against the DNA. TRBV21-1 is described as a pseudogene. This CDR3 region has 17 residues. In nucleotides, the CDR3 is TGTGCCAGCAGCAGCCGGACAGGGGGTAACTACCAAGAGACCCAGTACTTC. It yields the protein CASSSRTGGNYQETQYF.